Presented here are 28 T cell receptor beta chains from one specimen sequenced in a study of CD8+ T cells in alopecia areata. Sequencing relied on a cDNA template that was reverse transcribed from extracted RNA. Profiled with immunoSEQ multiplex PCR; TCRdb holds only in-frame clones, not every one. The sample consists of more than 75,000 clones, more than 35% of them appearing once. The source material was CD4+ T cells sorted from blood. These TCRs come from a human donor with alopecia areata.

V and J are TRBV7-3 and TRBJ2-2; tentative D call: TRBD1 (5 bases). CDR1 SGHTA and CDR2 FQGTGA come from the germline V gene. V lost 5 bases, J lost 1 base, and 8 bases lay in between. The CDR3 length is 14 residues. This chain's CDR3 is CASSPGQNTGELFF. CDR3 coding DNA: TGTGCCAGCAGCCCCGGACAGAACACCGGGGAGCTGTTTTTT. Complete variable domain (other parts from reference TRBV7-3 and TRBJ2-2): GAGVSQTPSNKVTEKGKYVELRCDPISGHTALYWYRQSLGQGPEFLIYFQGTGAADDSGLPNDRFFAVRPEGSVSTLKIQRTERGDSAVYLCASSPGQNTGELFFGEGSRLTVL.

There are a few counts of this clone. The chain recombines TRBV29-1 with TRBJ2-3; maybe TRBD2 (5 bases). This CDR3 comprises 14 residues. Per germline, CDR1 SQVTM and CDR2 ANQGSEA. The CDR3 nucleotides are TGCAGTATTGCGGGTCCCCTGGGGACAGATACGCAGTATTTT. Encoded protein: CSIAGPLGTDTQYF.

This clone is categorized as medium-sized (0.01 to 0.1%). For the CDR3, the DNA is TGTGCCAGCTCACAAGCGCCGTGGGGGATAGAAAAACTGTTTTTT. Amino acids: CASSQAPWGIEKLFF. J is TRBJ1-4 and V is TRBV18, with a weak D call TRBD1 (5 bases). CDR3 length: 15 amino acids. Germline assignment: CDR1 KGHSH and CDR2 LQKENI. Trimming stripped 4 bases from V and 8 bases from J, with 17 bases between.

This chain uses TRBV7-2 with TRBJ2-5; TRBD1 matches 12 bases. V shed 1 base, J shed 4 bases, and the junction held 1 base outside the gene matches. From germline, CDR1 is SGHTA and CDR2 FQGNSA. The CDR3 has 15 residues. The CDR3 is CASSLEGQGAETQYF. DNA for the CDR3: TGTGCCAGCAGCTTAGAGGGACAGGGGGCAGAGACCCAGTACTTC.

The chain combines TRBV6-5 with TRBJ2-3, with a tentative D call TRBD2 (6 bases). The CDR3 has 13 residues. V was clipped by 8 bases and J by 2 bases, with 11 bases between them. Germline values: CDR1 MNHEY, CDR2 SVGAGI. The CDR3 sequence is CASGRRHTDTQYF. The CDR3 bases are TGTGCCAGCGGGAGGCGCCACACAGATACGCAGTATTTT.

The chain has TRBV14 and TRBJ2-1; no reliable D call. Trimming removed 0 bases from V and 4 bases from J, with 16 bases in between. CDR3 length equals 17 residues. CDR1 and CDR2 (germline): SGHDN, FVKESK. CDR3 nucleotide sequence: TGTGCCAGCAGCCAAGACTTCGGCGGCGGAGCTTACAATGAGCAGTTCTTC. Residues: CASSQDFGGGAYNEQFF.

The chain carries TRBV30 and TRBJ2-5, with 7 bases that match TRBD1. Germline lookup yields CDR1 GTSNPN and CDR2 SVGIG (reference sequence). The CDR3 is 15 residues long. J lost 4 bases, V lost 0 bases, and 8 bases had no gene match. The CDR3 protein is CAWSVRRGGRETQYF. The CDR3 nucleotides are TGTGCCTGGAGTGTAAGGCGAGGGGGCAGAGAGACCCAGTACTTC.

V and J are TRBV7-9 and TRBJ2-7, with 8 bases identical to TRBD1. Germline V gene lookup returns CDR1 SEHNR and CDR2 FQNEAQ (reference sequence). This CDR3 has 12 amino acids. The V and J ends lost 5 bases and 4 bases, in that order; junction bases with no gene match: 1. The CDR3 protein is CASSQGAYEQYF. The CDR3 DNA is TGTGCCAGCAGCCAGGGGGCTTACGAGCAGTACTTC.

The V call is TRBV5-1, the J call TRBJ2-7; 9 bases match TRBD2. The CDR3 totals 15 residues. Germline loops: CDR1 SGHRS, CDR2 YFSETQ. V gave up 3 bases and J gave up 6 bases; unmatched junction bases: 10. The CDR3 region is CASSSTTSGRIEQYF. CDR3 coding DNA: TGCGCCAGCAGCTCGACGACTAGCGGAAGAATCGAGCAGTACTTC.

The rearrangement joins TRBV13 to TRBJ2-7, with 9 bases matching TRBD2. The CDR3 extends over 16 amino acids. The V and J ends lost 1 base and 1 base, in that order; junction bases with no gene match: 5. Germline V gene data show CDR1 as PRHDT and CDR2 as FYEKMQ (reference sequence). The CDR3 DNA is TGTGCCAGCAGCTTAGTTCCTAGCGGGACGTCCTACGAGCAGTACTTC. It specifies CASSLVPSGTSYEQYF.

This chain uses TRBV29-1 with TRBJ2-7; the D is unclear. Between the trimmed V and J ends, which lost 0 bases and 6 bases, there was a span of 21 bases. The germline V gene encodes CDR1 SQVTM and CDR2 ANQGSEA. The CDR3 extends over 16 amino acids. Here the CDR3 DNA reads TGCAGCGTTGAAGATCGAGGTTTAGGACCGTCACCCGAGCAGTACTTC. It encodes CSVEDRGLGPSPEQYF.

The V and J genes are TRBV29-1 and TRBJ1-2; the D gene is possibly TRBD1 (5 bases). The germline CDR1 and CDR2 sequences are SQVTM and ANQGSEA. Trimming took off 3 bases at V and 5 bases at J, with 16 bases between the two ends. CDR3 length equals 14 residues. CDR3 sequence reads: CSVEPPGLLYGYTF. The CDR3 DNA reads as TGCAGCGTTGAGCCGCCGGGACTGTTATATGGCTACACCTTC.

The chain joins TRBV6-5 to TRBJ1-2; D is possibly TRBD1 (5 bases). Between the trimmed V and J ends, which lost 2 bases and 4 bases, there was a span of 14 bases. Germline lookup yields CDR1 MNHEY and CDR2 SVGAGI. The CDR3 runs 15 residues. The CDR3 loop is CASSYNRGHLYGYTF. The CDR3, as DNA: TGTGCCAGCAGTTACAACAGAGGACACCTCTATGGCTACACCTTC.

The chain has TRBV30 and TRBJ1-1; a possible D gene is TRBD1 (6 bases). The CDR3 runs 12 residues. Germline V CDR1 and CDR2: GTSNPN, SVGIG (reference sequence). V was cut by 2 bases and J by 10 bases, with 14 bases left in between. The CDR3 nucleotides read TGTGCCTGGAGTTTGGAACAGGGCGTAGCTTTCTTT. It codes for CAWSLEQGVAFF.

This sequence joins TRBV5-1 and TRBJ2-1; no clear D. Trimming stripped 4 bases from V and 8 bases from J, with 10 bases between. CDR3 length: 12 residues. Germline CDR1 reads SGHRS; CDR2 reads YFSETQ. The CDR3 reads CASSLERYEQFF. The DNA for the CDR3 is TGCGCCAGCAGCCTCGAGCGCTATGAGCAGTTCTTC. Looking up the rest from reference TRBV5-1 and TRBJ2-1 gives the full variable domain: KAGVTQTPRYLIKTRGQQVTLSCSPISGHRSVSWYQQTPGQGLQFLFEYFSETQRNKGNFPGRFSGRQFSNSRSEMNVSTLELGDSALYLCASSLERYEQFFGPGTRLTVL.

The chain uses TRBV5-4 and TRBJ2-5; D perhaps matches TRBD2 (6 bases). The CDR3 has 13 residues. Germline CDR1 SGHNT, CDR2 YYREEE (reference sequence). The ends were cut back, 6 bases at V and 1 base at J, with 10 bases in the middle. The chain's CDR3 is CASTGGVQETQYF. CDR3 coding DNA: TGTGCCAGCACAGGAGGGGTCCAAGAGACCCAGTACTTC.

V usage is TRBV5-1 and J usage is TRBJ2-2; no reliable D call. Germline CDR1 is SGHRS and CDR2 is YFSETQ. The CDR3 extends over 16 amino acids. With 1 base removed from V and 3 bases from J, the gap between germline ends came to 13 bases. This CDR3 reads CASSLLVALDTGELFF. The CDR3 DNA sequence: TGCGCCAGCAGCTTGTTGGTAGCCCTTGACACCGGGGAGCTGTTTTTT.

The rearrangement uses TRBV7-9 and TRBJ2-3; the D is unclear. Germline values: CDR1 SEHNR, CDR2 FQNEAQ (reference sequence). Trimming cost V 1 base and J 0 bases, with 8 bases left between them. CDR3 length: 15 amino acids. The chain's CDR3 is CASSLVGISTDTQYF. CDR3 DNA: TGTGCCAGCAGCTTAGTTGGGATTAGCACAGATACGCAGTATTTT.

A word on this clone: The sample holds other DNA sequences that translate to the same CDR3. J is TRBJ2-7 and V is TRBV27; 9 nucleotides agree with TRBD1. From germline, CDR1 is MNHEY and CDR2 SMNVEV (reference sequence). The CDR3 has 14 amino acids. The ends lost 2 bases at V and 2 bases at J; junction bases unmatched: 1. The CDR3 nucleotides read TGTGCCAGCAGTTTACGACAGGGGGCCTACGAGCAGTACTTC. Amino acids: CASSLRQGAYEQYF.

The table lists this clone with a count of one. J is TRBJ1-4 and V is TRBV30; no reliable D call. CDR3 length equals 10 residues. Between the trimmed V and J ends, which lost 5 bases and 5 bases, there was a span of 3 bases. Germline V gene sequence: CDR1 GTSNPN, CDR2 SVGIG (reference sequence). CDR3 in amino acids: CAWGNEKLFF. As DNA, the CDR3 is TGTGCCTGGGGCAATGAAAAACTGTTTTTT.

The J gene is TRBJ2-7, the V gene TRBV5-4; D gene unclear. Trimming stripped 0 bases from V and 2 bases from J, with 9 bases between. The CDR3 length is 14 residues. CDR1 is SGHNT and CDR2 is YYREEE in the germline V gene (reference sequence). The DNA for the CDR3 is TGTGCCAGCAGCTTGGCTGGTGAGACCTACGAGCAGTACTTC. Protein product: CASSLAGETYEQYF.

The chain combines TRBV7-2 with TRBJ2-4, with TRBD1 matching over 9 bases. The CDR3 loop spans 15 amino acids. Losses at the gene ends were 5 bases for V and 5 bases for J; bases not matched to a gene: 7. Germline V CDR1 and CDR2: SGHTA, FQGNSA. The DNA of the CDR3 is TGTGCCAGCAGCCACACAGGGGGCAGAGAAAACATTCAGTACTTC. This encodes CASSHTGGRENIQYF.

This clone has only a few counts. The CDR3 DNA follows: TGTGCCAGCAGTTCCTACACAGATACGCAGTATTTT. This codes for CASSSYTDTQYF. The chain has TRBV6-5 and TRBJ2-3; D remains unclear. This CDR3 contains 12 residues. Between the trimmed V and J ends, which lost 4 bases and 2 bases, there was a span of 4 bases. Germline V gene data show CDR1 as MNHEY and CDR2 as SVGAGI.

This chain joins TRBV29-1 and TRBJ1-1; a weak D match, TRBD1 (5 bases). Germline V lookup: CDR1 SQVTM, CDR2 ANQGSEA. Trimming took off 2 bases at V and 5 bases at J, with 15 bases between the two ends. There are 14 residues in the CDR3. The CDR3 coding sequence is TGCAGCGTTGAAAACTATCGGGGGTGGACTGAAGCTTTCTTT. Residues: CSVENYRGWTEAFF.

The sample holds one count of this clone. CDR3 protein: CASSLDHGRSPLHF. DNA of the CDR3: TGTGCCAGCAGCTTAGATCACGGGCGGTCACCCCTCCACTTT. This chain uses TRBV5-4 with TRBJ1-6; D not resolved. CDR1 SGHNT and CDR2 YYREEE come from the germline V gene (reference sequence). Trimming stripped 2 bases from V and 10 bases from J, with 13 bases between. CDR3 size: 14 residues. Looking up the rest from reference TRBV5-4 and TRBJ1-6 gives the full variable domain: ETGVTQSPTHLIKTRGQQVTLRCSSQSGHNTVSWYQQALGQGPQFIFQYYREEENGRGNFPPRFSGLQFPNYSSELNVNALELDDSALYLCASSLDHGRSPLHFGNGTRLTVT.

The rearrangement uses TRBV7-2 and TRBJ2-7; D unresolved. The CDR3 extends over 12 amino acids. Between the trimmed V and J ends, which lost 4 bases and 2 bases, there was a span of 6 bases. CDR1 is SGHTA, CDR2 FQGNSA, per germline. The CDR3: CASSSPAYEQYF. CDR3 DNA: TGTGCCAGCAGCTCGCCCGCCTACGAGCAGTACTTC.

The chain couples TRBV30 to TRBJ1-2; D is unresolved. V dropped 0 bases and J dropped 4 bases, with 12 bases sitting between them. Germline assignment: CDR1 GTSNPN and CDR2 SVGIG (reference sequence). The CDR3 loop spans 14 amino acids. CDR3 nucleotide sequence: TGTGCCTGGAGTGTGGCTGTGGGCACCTATGGCTACACCTTC. Protein: CAWSVAVGTYGYTF.

This chain uses TRBV9 with TRBJ2-2; no reliable D call. Germline V gene lookup returns CDR1 SGDLS and CDR2 YYNGEE. V was pared by 5 bases and J by 1 base, with 9 bases between. CDR3 length equals 14 residues. The CDR3 sequence is CASREQRNTGELFF. The DNA for the CDR3 is TGTGCCAGCAGGGAACAGCGGAACACCGGGGAGCTGTTTTTT. The full variable domain, rest sourced from reference TRBV9 and TRBJ2-2, is DSGVTQTPKHLITATGQRVTLRCSPRSGDLSVYWYQQSLDQGLQFLIQYYNGEERAKGNILERFSAQQFPDLHSELNLSSLELGDSALYFCASREQRNTGELFFGEGSRLTVL.